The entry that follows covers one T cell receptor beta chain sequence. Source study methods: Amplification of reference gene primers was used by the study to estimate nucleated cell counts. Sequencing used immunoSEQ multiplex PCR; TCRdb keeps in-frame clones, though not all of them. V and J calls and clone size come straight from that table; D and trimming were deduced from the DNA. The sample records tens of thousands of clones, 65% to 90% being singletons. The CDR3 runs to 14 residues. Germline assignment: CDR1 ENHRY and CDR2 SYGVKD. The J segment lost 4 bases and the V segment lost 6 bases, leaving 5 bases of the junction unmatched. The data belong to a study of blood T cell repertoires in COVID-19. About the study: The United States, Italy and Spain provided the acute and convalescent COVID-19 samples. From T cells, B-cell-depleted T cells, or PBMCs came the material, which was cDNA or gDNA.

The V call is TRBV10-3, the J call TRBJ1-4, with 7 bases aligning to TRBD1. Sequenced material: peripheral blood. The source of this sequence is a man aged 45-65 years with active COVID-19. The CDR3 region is CAIRGTADNEKLFF. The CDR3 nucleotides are TGTGCCATCAGGGGGACAGCTGATAATGAAAAACTGTTTTTT.